The source of this T cell receptor (beta chain) is a study of PD-1 blockade in classical Hodgkin lymphoma (dated by TCRdb to the early 2020s). In the study overall: The study used CyTOF and TCR beta sequencing to define a peripheral blood immune signature of response to PD-1 blockade in classical Hodgkin lymphoma.

What the research found in general, with its limitations: The study was limited to a single clinical trial cohort, and causes of repertoire differences, possibly disease activity or prior therapy, remained undefined. Baseline TCR diversity was reported to be lower in newly diagnosed patients than in healthy donors and to be lower still in relapsed/refractory patients.

Genomic DNA was isolated using the Qiagen DNeasy kit from unsorted PBMCs as well as from negatively selected CD4+ and CD8+ fractions. Amplification of TCR beta CDR3 regions was done by immunoSEQ multiplex PCR with primers that anneal to V and J segments. A synthetic immune receptor repertoire was used to minimize amplification bias, and any remaining bias was removed computationally after sequencing. As for the original processing: Custom Python scripts were used to quantify repertoire diversity as the Shannon entropy index. The unsorted, CD4+ and CD8+ repertoires were each analyzed separately, with the exception of combined analyses, where CD4+ and CD8+ sequences were merged in silico. This is the immuneACCESS table as TCRdb keeps it, with only in-frame sequences that have V and J called. A part of the clones is gone; compared with another copy, unresolved V genes explain less than half, and the rest is unexplained. V and J calls plus clone size are reproduced from that table; the DNA served to infer D and trimming. Within this sample are under 35,000 clones, with about 87% of them counted one time only. The ten largest make up roughly 1.2% of the sample.

According to the study, the label for this sample's time point signals: newly diagnosed, previously untreated cHL patient sample. A Miltenyi CD4+ T cell isolation kit was used for magnetic negative selection to purify CD4+ T cells from thawed PBMCs. PBMCs from patients with newly diagnosed, previously untreated classical Hodgkin lymphoma were sequenced as a comparison group for the relapsed/refractory trial patients. Peripheral blood was collected in 8 mL Vacutainer Cell Preparation Tubes, from which PBMCs were isolated by centrifugation and then cryopreserved. Purified CD4+ and CD8+ fractions were generated only in cases for which an additional PBMC sample was available. On LS columns in a quadroMACS separator, the magnetically labelled cells were depleted, and the flow-through was collected as the purified fraction. The junction shows trimming of 6 bases on V and 1 base on J, plus 9 bases between the germline ends. Taken from cysteine to phenylalanine, the CDR3 has 13 residues. CDR3 DNA only is kept here, 39 bases in frame from base 1. CDR1 and CDR2, looked up from the germline V gene, are MDHEN and SYDVKM.

Note on this clone: This receptor's antigen is unknown. No base quality values were provided; no much bigger clone lies one nucleotide off.

Input material: CD4+ T cells from blood. The source of this sequence is a human donor with classical Hodgkin lymphoma. The receptor chain draws on TRBV28 and TRBJ2-5; TRBD1 is possibly the D segment (5 matching bases). The CDR3 amino acid sequence is: CASRLGPQETQYF. The nucleotide sequence is TGTGCCAGCAGGCTGGGGCCCCAAGAGACCCAGTACTTC.